This passage covers 5 T cell receptor beta chains from one sample sequenced in a study of CD8+ T cells in alopecia areata. The treatment denotes: oral pan-JAK inhibitor, 5-10 mg twice daily. Following extraction, RNA underwent reverse transcription to cDNA, which served as the sequencing template. Repertoires were generated with immunoSEQ multiplex PCR, while TCRdb's copy carries only in-frame clones and drops some. The table lists about 74,000 clones, 29% of them singletons. The sequencing here drew on CD8+ T cells sorted from blood, taken at week 4, from a patient treated with tofacitinib. The receptors here all came from a human donor with alopecia areata.

V is TRBV5-1 and J is TRBJ1-2, with 11 positions matching TRBD1. Trimming removed 3 bases from V and 3 bases from J; junction bases left unmatched: 1. The CDR3 has 14 amino acids. Germline V CDR1 and CDR2: SGHRS, YFSETQ. In DNA form, the CDR3 reads TGCGCCAGCAGCTGGACAGGGGGCGACTATGGCTACACCTTC. As protein: CASSWTGGDYGYTF.

This clone was recorded a few times. The chain recombines TRBV29-1 with TRBJ2-1, with 11 bases matching TRBD2. From germline, CDR1 is SQVTM and CDR2 ANQGSEA. With 7 bases clipped from V and 3 bases from J, the junction kept 5 bases outside the gene matches. This CDR3 is built from 14 residues. Here the CDR3 reads CSAPLAGVYNEQFF. The CDR3 nucleotides read TGCAGCGCCCCACTAGCGGGAGTCTACAATGAGCAGTTCTTC.

This clone has a handful of counts. V is TRBV4-1 and J is TRBJ1-2, with a possible D match to TRBD1 (5 bases). This CDR3 has 15 residues. Trimming removed 0 bases from V and 5 bases from J, with 13 bases in between. Germline assignment: CDR1 MGHRA and CDR2 YSYEKL. In DNA form, the CDR3 reads TGCGCCAGCAGCCAAGATCCGACAGAGAGATATGGCTACACCTTC. Its translation: CASSQDPTERYGYTF.

This chain uses TRBV11-2 with TRBJ2-7, with TRBD2 matching 9 bases. The CDR3 contains 14 residues. CDR1 is SGHAT, CDR2 FQNNGV, per germline. Trimming cost V 4 bases and J 4 bases; bases outside gene matches: 5. CDR3 region: CASSSSAGGYEQYF. The CDR3 bases are TGTGCCAGCAGCTCTTCAGCGGGAGGTTACGAGCAGTACTTC.

V is TRBV30 and J is TRBJ2-5; the D gene is possibly TRBD2 (6 bases). V was trimmed by 5 bases and J by 7 bases, leaving 14 bases between them. The CDR3 spans 12 residues. In germline, CDR1 is GTSNPN, CDR2 SVGIG (reference sequence). In DNA, the CDR3 is TGTGCCTGGTCTCCGGGACTGGGGACCCAGTACTTC. It encodes CAWSPGLGTQYF.